The clone carrying this TCR beta chain was found many times. Researchers made TCR beta libraries by using iRepertoire HTBI primers and running Arm-PCR on CDR3 regions. Each CDR3 protein is one row after TCRdb ran MiXCR on the multiplex PCR reads. The data hold hundreds of thousands of distinct CDR3 sequences, with around 15% observed a single time. This sample was included in a study of regulatory T cells in long-lasting Graves disease. Time point specified: newly diagnosed GD, antithyroid drugs for less than 3 months. There was RNA extracted from PBMCs, and the TCR library was made from it. Germline CDR1 reads SGHAT; CDR2 reads FQNNGV. Trimming shortened V by 5 bases and J by 2 bases, and 16 bases separated the two germline ends. This CDR3 has 15 residues. This same sample was also taken into another study, of T cells in Graves' hyperthyroidism and ophthalmopathy.

This rearrangement joins TRBV11-2 to TRBJ2-7, with D possibly TRBD2 on 6 matching bases. The TCR was taken from a man between 40 and 49 years old with Graves disease. Specimen: peripheral blood mononuclear cells (PBMCs), collected at new diagnosis, from a patient treated with antithyroid drugs. The CDR3 DNA is TGTGCCAGCAGCGGGGTTGGGGGGACGACCTACGAGCAGTACTTC. It encodes CASSGVGGTTYEQYF.